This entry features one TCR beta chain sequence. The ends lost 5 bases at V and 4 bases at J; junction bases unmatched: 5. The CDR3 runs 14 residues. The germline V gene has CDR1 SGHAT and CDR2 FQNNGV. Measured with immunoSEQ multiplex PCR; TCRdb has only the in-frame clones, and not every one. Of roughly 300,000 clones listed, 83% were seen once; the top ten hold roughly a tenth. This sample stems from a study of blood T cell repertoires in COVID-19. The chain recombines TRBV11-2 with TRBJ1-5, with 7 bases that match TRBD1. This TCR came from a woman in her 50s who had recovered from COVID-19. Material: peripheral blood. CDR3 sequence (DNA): TGTGCCAGCAGCCCCGGGACAGCAAATCAGCCCCAGCATTTT. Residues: CASSPGTANQPQHF. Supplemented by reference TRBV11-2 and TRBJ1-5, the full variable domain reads EAGVAQSPRYKIIEKRQSVAFWCNPISGHATLYWYQQILGQGPKLLIQFQNNGVVDDSQLPKDRFSAERLKGVDSTLKIQPAKLEDSAVYLCASSPGTANQPQHFGDGTRLSIL.